The clone carrying this T cell receptor (beta chain) was picked up one time. This specimen belongs to a study of T-cell memory formation after mild COVID-19. The length of the CDR3 is 15 residues. Germline V gene sequence: CDR1 SGHTA, CDR2 FQGNSA. Trimming removed 5 bases at V and 2 bases at J, with 12 bases between. cDNA libraries for TCR alpha and TCR beta, carrying sample barcodes and UMIs, came from 5'RACE with constant-segment primers. TCRdb called the 5' RACE reads again in MiXCR, with one record for every CDR3 protein. Among fewer than 350,000 distinct CDR3 sequences listed, roughly 18% were seen once.

The chain links TRBV7-2 to TRBJ2-2; a possible D gene is TRBD2 (6 bases). The sample taken for sequencing was PBMCs or a T cell subset sorted from them (not recorded which). The sequence was obtained from a man aged 18 to 30 who had mild COVID-19 (a few samples of this study predate the infection). Cell type and time point are not known. CDR3 nucleotides: TGTGCCAGCAGCACTTGGGGGACTAACACCGGGGAGCTGTTTTTT. Amino acid sequence: CASSTWGTNTGELFF.